One sample yielded the 27 T cell receptor beta chains listed below, sequenced in a study of blood T cell repertoires in COVID-19 (dated by TCRdb to about 2020). The library was built by means of the immunoSEQ multiplex PCR assay. As stored in TCRdb, this immuneACCESS dataset retains in-frame rearrangements with V and J assigned. A fraction of the clones does not appear; measured against another copy, unresolved V genes explain less than half of the discrepancy, and the remainder lacks a known reason. The sample has roughly 150,000 clones on record, 75% to 90% of them singletons. The ten largest clonotypes hold roughly 13% of the sample. The specimen was peripheral blood. The origin of the receptors is a man aged 18 to 30 with COVID-19, enrolled during active disease.

The gene calls are TRBV28 and TRBJ1-5; 9 positions agree with TRBD1. The CDR3 length is 15 residues. Germline V gene data show CDR1 as MDHEN and CDR2 as SYDVKM. V shed 4 bases, J shed 3 bases, and the junction held 4 bases outside the gene matches. CDR3 residues: CASSWDREDNQPQHF. The CDR3 DNA follows: TGTGCCAGCAGTTGGGACAGGGAAGACAATCAGCCCCAGCATTTT.

This rearrangement joins TRBV7-6 to TRBJ2-4; a possible D gene is TRBD2 (6 bases). The CDR3 has 17 residues. Germline values: CDR1 SGHVS, CDR2 FNYEAQ. V was clipped by 1 base and J by 0 bases, with 13 bases between them. The CDR3, as DNA: TGTGCCAGCAGCTTAGGTCCCTTTAGCGGAGCCAAAAACATTCAGTACTTC. It is translated as CASSLGPFSGAKNIQYF.

V is TRBV11-2 and J is TRBJ2-1; D possibly corresponds to TRBD2 (5 bases). CDR1 SGHAT and CDR2 FQNNGV come from the germline V gene. The V and J ends lost 1 base and 0 bases respectively, with 13 bases between them. This CDR3 region has 17 residues. The CDR3 region is CASSLGRGISSYNEQFF. In DNA, the CDR3 is TGTGCCAGCAGCTTAGGTAGAGGGATTAGCTCCTACAATGAGCAGTTCTTC.

The chain has TRBV7-2 and TRBJ2-2; weak D call: TRBD2 (5 bases). The germline V and J ends were trimmed by 4 bases and 5 bases, with 20 bases remaining between them. The CDR3 is made up of 17 amino acids. From germline, CDR1 is SGHTA and CDR2 FQGNSA. CDR3 sequence (DNA): TGTGCCAGCAGCTCCCAACCTCCCCGTAGAGGGACCGGGGAGCTGTTTTTT. Amino acid sequence: CASSSQPPRRGTGELFF.

This chain connects TRBV7-6 to TRBJ1-6; 7 bases agree with TRBD1. The V and J ends lost 2 bases and 5 bases, in that order; junction bases with no gene match: 3. Germline CDR1 reads SGHVS; CDR2 reads FNYEAQ. This CDR3 has 15 residues. CDR3 amino acids: CASSLRQGNNSPLHF. CDR3 in DNA: TGTGCCAGCAGCTTAAGACAGGGCAATAATTCACCCCTCCACTTT.

This chain links TRBV19 with TRBJ2-3, with TRBD2 identical over 7 bases. The junction had 13 bases not matched to a gene; V was cut back by 6 bases and J by 1 base. The CDR3 spans 17 residues. Per the germline V gene, CDR1 is LNHDA and CDR2 is SQIVND (reference sequence). The CDR3 bases are TGTGCCAGTAGCGGTACAACGGGCGCGGGGGGCACAGATACGCAGTATTTT. It specifies CASSGTTGAGGTDTQYF.

The J gene is TRBJ1-2, the V gene TRBV29-1, with unresolved D. The V gene's germline CDR1 is SQVTM and CDR2 ANQGSEA. The CDR3 is made up of 13 amino acids. Trimming stripped 4 bases from V and 1 base from J, with 10 bases between. This CDR3 reads CSVVWQFNYGYTF. CDR3 DNA: TGCAGCGTTGTCTGGCAGTTTAACTATGGCTACACCTTC.

The CDR3 region is CASSQDSVGYTF. The CDR3 nucleotides are TGTGCCAGCAGTCAAGACAGTGTCGGCTACACCTTC. The chain uses TRBV6-2 or TRBV6-3 and TRBJ1-2; weak D call: TRBD1 (5 bases). Germline V lookup: CDR1 MNHEY, CDR2 SVGEGT. The CDR3 sequence is 12 residues long. Trimming removed 5 bases at V and 8 bases at J, with 12 bases between.

The V call is TRBV7-9, the J call TRBJ2-7; D may be TRBD1 (6 bases). Per the germline V gene, CDR1 is SEHNR and CDR2 is FQNEAQ (reference sequence). This CDR3 spans 16 amino acids. Trimming cost V 4 bases and J 4 bases, with 20 bases left between them. The DNA of the CDR3 is TGTGCCAGCAGCTCCTACGACAGGACTCCCGAGTACGAGCAGTACTTC. Translating gives CASSSYDRTPEYEQYF. Full variable domain (remainder filled in from reference TRBV7-9 and TRBJ2-7): DTGVSQNPRHKITKRGQNVTFRCDPISEHNRLYWYRQTLGQGPEFLTYFQNEAQLEKSRLLSDRFSAERPKGSFSTLEIQRTEQGDSAMYLCASSSYDRTPEYEQYFGPGTRLTVT.

The chain recombines TRBV4-3 with TRBJ2-7; weak D call: TRBD1 (6 bases). The CDR3 is made up of 16 amino acids. Germline loops: CDR1 LGHNA, CDR2 YSLEER. Between the trimmed V and J ends, which lost 0 bases and 3 bases, there was a span of 15 bases. CDR3 residues: CASSQDSGVPNYEQYF. CDR3 nucleotides: TGCGCCAGCAGCCAAGATTCAGGGGTTCCTAACTACGAGCAGTACTTC.

This chain links TRBV12-3 or TRBV12-4 with TRBJ2-7, with D tentatively TRBD2 (5 bases). This CDR3 is built from 13 residues. V was trimmed by 1 base and J by 2 bases, leaving 6 bases between them. DNA for the CDR3: TGTGCCAGCAGTTTAGGAGGGCCCTACGAGCAGTACTTC. It encodes CASSLGGPYEQYF.

V gene TRBV5-1 combines with J gene TRBJ2-1, with 9 bases aligning to TRBD2. The length of the CDR3 is 16 residues. Germline CDR1 reads SGHRS; CDR2 reads YFSETQ. Losses at the gene ends were 1 base for V and 2 bases for J; bases not matched to a gene: 4. CDR3 sequence (DNA): TGCGCCAGCAGCTTGCGACTAGCGGCCGCCTACAATGAGCAGTTCTTC. Encoded protein: CASSLRLAAAYNEQFF.

The gene calls are TRBV12-3 or TRBV12-4 and TRBJ1-2, with 10 bases lining up with TRBD1. The CDR3 has 13 residues. With V trimmed by 6 bases and J by 8 bases, 6 bases remained unmatched. The CDR3 reads CASSPGTGVGYTF. The CDR3, as DNA: TGTGCCAGCAGCCCCGGGACAGGGGTAGGCTACACCTTC.

The rearrangement uses TRBV20-1 and TRBJ1-1, with a weak D call TRBD1 (5 bases). The V gene lost 4 bases and the J gene lost 13 bases, with 16 bases spanning the gap. The CDR3 is 11 residues long. The V gene's germline CDR1 is DFQATT and CDR2 SNEGSKA (reference sequence). The CDR3 DNA reads TGCAGTGCTACTACCGGGACTTGGGGTTTCTTT. This sequence encodes CSATTGTWGFF.

The chain links TRBV4-3 to TRBJ2-1; D is possibly TRBD2 (6 bases). Germline loops: CDR1 LGHNA, CDR2 YSLEER. Trimming removed 4 bases from V and 1 base from J, with 17 bases in between. There are 17 residues in the CDR3. The CDR3 DNA follows: TGCGCCAGCAGCCTCGAAGGAGGGCTAGCGTCCTACAATGAGCAGTTCTTC. It is translated as CASSLEGGLASYNEQFF.

This chain links TRBV15 with TRBJ1-3; D ambiguous. The CDR3 is 16 amino acids. The V gene lost 4 bases and the J gene lost 0 bases, with 13 bases spanning the gap. CDR1 is LNHNV and CDR2 is YYDKDF in the germline V gene (reference sequence). The CDR3 region has the DNA TGTGCCACCAGCATCGGATGGGCCGGCTCTGGAAACACCATATATTTT. This translates into CATSIGWAGSGNTIYF.

The CDR3, as DNA: TGTGCCACCAGTGATTTCAGGGTTTTGGGGCAGTTCTTC. This sequence encodes CATSDFRVLGQFF. The rearrangement links TRBV24-1 to TRBJ2-1, with a weak D call TRBD1 (5 bases). Per the germline V gene, CDR1 is KGHDR and CDR2 is SFDVKD. The V end was cut by 1 base, the J end by 12 bases, with 12 bases between. The length of the CDR3 is 13 residues.

The chain couples TRBV7-2 to TRBJ1-2; D is possibly TRBD1 (5 bases). This CDR3 region has 16 residues. Trimming removed 0 bases from V and 4 bases from J, with 15 bases in between. Germline loops: CDR1 SGHTA, CDR2 FQGNSA. DNA of the CDR3: TGTGCCAGCAGCTTAGCTCAGGGTTACTCAACCTATGGCTACACCTTC. Protein sequence: CASSLAQGYSTYGYTF.

The chain is built from TRBV18 and TRBJ2-7, with D perhaps matching TRBD1 (7 bases). Germline CDR1 KGHSH, CDR2 LQKENI. The CDR3 consists of 14 residues. V was pared by 2 bases and J by 7 bases, with 15 bases between. Written as DNA, the CDR3 is TGTGCCAGCTCACCAGGGCAGGGGGGTCGGGAGCAGTACTTC. Protein: CASSPGQGGREQYF.

This clone was detected only once. J is TRBJ2-7 and V is TRBV7-9; perhaps TRBD1 as D (6 bases). V dropped 1 base and J dropped 6 bases, with 7 bases sitting between them. The V gene's germline CDR1 is SEHNR and CDR2 FQNEAQ (reference sequence). The CDR3 totals 12 residues. CDR3 coding DNA: TGTGCCAGCAGCTTAGGCAGGGGCGAGCAGTACTTC. Residues: CASSLGRGEQYF.

Ten or more counts support this clone. This rearrangement joins TRBV28 to TRBJ2-5; possibly TRBD2 for D (6 bases). Germline V gene sequence: CDR1 MDHEN, CDR2 SYDVKM. The V end lost 6 bases, the J end lost 4 bases, and 21 bases lay between the germline ends. This CDR3 contains 16 residues. CDR3 residues: CASSSSGLLGGETQYF. Written as DNA, the CDR3 is TGTGCCAGCAGCTCGTCGGGACTCCTGGGGGGAGAGACCCAGTACTTC.

The gene calls are TRBV19 and TRBJ1-1; a possible D gene is TRBD1 (5 bases). This CDR3 region has 14 residues. Germline CDR1 reads LNHDA; CDR2 reads SQIVND (reference sequence). The V and J ends lost 3 bases and 4 bases respectively, with 12 bases between them. The CDR3 is CASSIVGQGTEAFF. The CDR3 DNA reads as TGTGCCAGTAGTATCGTCGGACAAGGCACTGAAGCTTTCTTT.

The chain links TRBV30 to TRBJ2-7; 10 positions match TRBD2. The V and J ends lost 2 bases and 6 bases, in that order; junction bases with no gene match: 25. The V gene's germline CDR1 is GTSNPN and CDR2 SVGIG (reference sequence). This CDR3 is 20 amino acids long. The CDR3: CAWSPYGTVRLAGRSGEQYF. The CDR3 DNA sequence: TGTGCCTGGAGTCCCTATGGGACAGTCCGACTAGCGGGTCGGTCGGGCGAGCAGTACTTC.

The V call is TRBV21-1, the J call TRBJ1-1; the table's D call of TRBD1 was not tested on the DNA. TRBV21-1 is flagged as a pseudogene. CDR3 length equals 14 residues. CDR3 protein: CASSTEDRATEAFF. The CDR3 DNA sequence: TGTGCCAGCAGCACAGAGGACAGGGCCACTGAAGCTTTCTTT.

The rearrangement uses TRBV6-6 and TRBJ1-3, with a tentative D call TRBD1 (6 bases). V lost 6 bases and J lost 3, with 9 bases in between. Germline CDR1 is MNHNY and CDR2 is SVGAGI (reference sequence). The CDR3 is 13 amino acids. CDR3 sequence reads: CASRPGDGNTIYF. Written as DNA, the CDR3 is TGTGCCAGCAGGCCAGGGGATGGAAACACCATATATTTT.

This chain joins TRBV5-6 and TRBJ1-5; the match to TRBD1 covers 9 bases. Trimming cost V 4 bases and J 7 bases; bases outside gene matches: 6. Germline V gene data show CDR1 as SGHDT and CDR2 as YYEEEE. The CDR3 totals 14 residues. CDR3 bases: TGTGCCAGCAGCCCGGGGACAGGGAACCAGCCCCAGCATTTT. Protein sequence: CASSPGTGNQPQHF.

The chain recombines TRBV19 with TRBJ2-3; 7 positions agree with TRBD2. After removal of 5 bases from V and 5 bases from J, the junction contained 7 bases not matched to a gene. The V gene's germline CDR1 is LNHDA and CDR2 SQIVND (reference sequence). This CDR3 has 14 amino acids. The CDR3 is CASSYRDYEDTQYF. Written as DNA, the CDR3 is TGTGCCAGTAGTTACCGGGACTATGAAGATACGCAGTATTTT.